The text below deals with one T cell receptor (beta chain). Its antigen is undetermined. The CDR3 covers 13 residues. V was clipped by 11 bases and J by 2 bases, with 13 bases between them. From germline, CDR1 is WNHNN and CDR2 SYGVQD (reference sequence). The record originates from a study of breast tumors, draining lymph nodes, adjacent tissues. In TCRdb, the multiplex PCR reads were re-called with MiXCR into one record per CDR3 protein. The table shows roughly 15,000 distinct CDR3 sequences, with roughly 52% occurring only once. Whole-study results and caveats: Compared with lymph nodes, tumors were less diverse; compared with nontumor tissue, more. Luminal-like breast cancer showed significantly greater tumor-nontumor repertoire similarity than basal-like breast cancer did.

The rearrangement joins TRBV10-1 to TRBJ2-1; D may match TRBD1 or TRBD2 (6 bases each). The sample comprised tumor-adjacent breast tissue. The receptor was isolated from a female donor with breast cancer. Some clones in this sample may be carry-over from other donors' samples. The CDR3 DNA sequence: TGCGCCGCCGAGGGGGGAACCTACAATGAGCAGTTCTTC. It yields the protein CAAEGGTYNEQFF.